A single sample is the source of the 29 T cell receptor beta chains below, sequenced in a study of PD-L1 blockade in urothelial cancer. The repertoire was sequenced with immunoSEQ multiplex PCR; TCRdb's copy has only in-frame clones and lacks some. The data contain 35,000 or so clones, over 75% of them singletons. The time point: pretreatment peripheral blood. The specimen comprised PBMCs, sampled around atezolizumab (anti-PD-L1) treatment. The origin of the receptors is a man in his 60s with urothelial cancer.

V gene TRBV9 combines with J gene TRBJ1-6, with 7 bases aligning to TRBD1. The CDR3 consists of 15 residues. Per the germline V gene, CDR1 is SGDLS and CDR2 is YYNGEE. V gave up 3 bases and J gave up 7 bases; unmatched junction bases: 7. This CDR3 is CASSGDGTVNSPLHF. The DNA of the CDR3 is TGTGCCAGCAGCGGGGACGGGACAGTGAATTCACCCCTCCACTTT.

This clone counts as medium-sized. CDR3 sequence: CASSLTGQAYEQYF. For the CDR3, the DNA is TGTGCCAGCAGCCTGACAGGGCAAGCCTACGAGCAGTACTTC. The V call is TRBV7-9, the J call TRBJ2-7; 7 bases map to TRBD1. The CDR3 contains 14 residues. The germline CDR1 and CDR2 sequences are SEHNR and FQNEAQ (reference sequence). Trimming at V came to 5 bases and at J to 2 bases, leaving 6 bases not matched to a gene.

CDR3 protein: CASSPDKGLALATEAFF. CDR3 coding DNA: TGTGCCAGCTCACCTGATAAGGGACTCGCCTTGGCCACTGAAGCTTTCTTT. The chain uses TRBV18 and TRBJ1-1; D is perhaps TRBD1 (5 bases). Deletions cut 3 bases from V and 4 bases from J, with 21 bases between. This CDR3 contains 17 residues. Germline-derived CDR1 and CDR2 are KGHSH and LQKENI.

This rearrangement joins TRBV6-5 to TRBJ2-5; TRBD2 agrees at 8 bases. Losses at the gene ends were 7 bases for V and 5 bases for J; bases not matched to a gene: 3. Germline loops: CDR1 MNHEY, CDR2 SVGAGI. The CDR3 consists of 12 residues. DNA for the CDR3: TGTGCCAGCACGCGGGAGGCGGAGACCCAGTACTTC. It translates to CASTREAETQYF.

The chain combines TRBV28 with TRBJ2-5; D unresolved. CDR3 length: 12 residues. CDR1 and CDR2 (germline): MDHEN, SYDVKM. V dropped 6 bases and J dropped 4 bases, with 9 bases sitting between them. The CDR3 loop reads CASSPRVETQYF. The CDR3 DNA sequence: TGTGCCAGCAGCCCGAGAGTAGAGACCCAGTACTTC.

The V gene is TRBV28, the J gene TRBJ2-7, with 8 nucleotides matching TRBD2. Losses at the gene ends were 8 bases for V and 2 bases for J; bases not matched to a gene: 8. The germline CDR1 and CDR2 sequences are MDHEN and SYDVKM. The CDR3 is made up of 14 amino acids. CDR3 residues: CASQPGGLAYEQYF. CDR3 DNA: TGTGCCAGCCAACCGGGGGGACTAGCCTACGAGCAGTACTTC.

The rearrangement links TRBV1 to TRBJ1-6; TRBD1 was called by the table and not checked on the DNA. TRBV1 is designated a pseudogene. The CDR3 contains 17 residues. The CDR3 loop is CTSSQERQGEVNSPLHF. The CDR3 DNA follows: TGCACCAGCAGCCAAGAAAGACAGGGGGAAGTAAATTCACCCCTCCACTTT.

The V and J genes are TRBV27 and TRBJ2-7; 9 bases agree with TRBD1. CDR3 size: 15 residues. With V trimmed by 3 bases and J by 0 bases, 3 bases remained unmatched. The germline CDR1 and CDR2 sequences are MNHEY and SMNVEV (reference sequence). The CDR3 loop reads CASSLTGGFSYEQYF. The CDR3 coding sequence is TGTGCCAGCAGTTTGACAGGGGGATTCTCCTACGAGCAGTACTTC.

The chain combines TRBV11-3 with TRBJ2-1; 14 bases match TRBD2. V shed 4 bases and J 9 bases; nucleotides not matched to a gene: 2. Germline CDR1 and CDR2: SGHNT and YENEEA. The CDR3 covers 14 residues. The CDR3 DNA reads TGTGCCAGCAGCTCTGGACTAGCGGGAGGTGAGCAGTTCTTC. This sequence encodes CASSSGLAGGEQFF.

CDR3 sequence (DNA): TGTGCCAGCAGTTACTCGACTAGCAACGCCTACAATGAGCAGTTCTTC. Amino acids: CASSYSTSNAYNEQFF. The gene calls are TRBV6-5 and TRBJ2-1; TRBD2 aligns across 7 bases. CDR1 is MNHEY and CDR2 is SVGAGI in the germline V gene. With V trimmed by 0 bases and J by 2 bases, 4 bases remained unmatched. The CDR3 has 16 amino acids.

The chain is built from TRBV2 and TRBJ1-2; D not certain. Deletions cut 0 bases from V and 8 bases from J, with 13 bases between. In germline, CDR1 is SNHLY, CDR2 FYNNEI. The CDR3 has 14 residues. The DNA of the CDR3 is TGTGCCAGCAGTGAAGCCCCCTCCATGCGCGGCTACACCTTC. Its translation is CASSEAPSMRGYTF.

The J gene is TRBJ1-1, the V gene TRBV2, with D possibly matching TRBD1 (5 bases). There are 14 residues in the CDR3. Germline CDR1 and CDR2: SNHLY and FYNNEI. The V gene lost 1 base and the J gene lost 3 bases, with 9 bases spanning the gap. CDR3 region: CASSEGGEDTEAFF. The CDR3 DNA reads as TGTGCCAGCAGTGAAGGGGGCGAGGACACTGAAGCTTTCTTT.

V is TRBV19 and J is TRBJ1-1; 9 bases fit TRBD1. Germline values: CDR1 LNHDA, CDR2 SQIVND (reference sequence). The length of the CDR3 is 15 residues. With V trimmed by 3 bases and J by 1 base, 3 bases remained unmatched. The chain's CDR3 is CASSMRGQGNTEAFF. The CDR3 nucleotides are TGTGCCAGTAGTATGAGGGGACAGGGGAACACTGAAGCTTTCTTT.

This chain links TRBV6-5 with TRBJ2-7; 14 bases map to TRBD2. V was pared by 5 bases and J by 6 bases, with 6 bases of the junction left unmatched. The CDR3 covers 15 residues. CDR1 MNHEY and CDR2 SVGAGI come from the germline V gene. CDR3 DNA sequence: TGTGCCAGCAGTCCCCCGGGACTAGCGGGAGCCGAGCAGTACTTC. This translates into CASSPPGLAGAEQYF.

This rearrangement joins TRBV5-4 to TRBJ2-1; 11 positions match TRBD2. CDR1 SGHNT and CDR2 YYREEE come from the germline V gene (reference sequence). This CDR3 has 15 residues. The J segment lost 8 bases and the V segment lost 6 bases, leaving 10 bases of the junction unmatched. DNA for the CDR3: TGTGCCAGCACCTCGGGTACTAGCGGGAGCTATGAGCAGTTCTTC. Translated, it gives CASTSGTSGSYEQFF.

This clone was seen a single time. V is TRBV7-3 and J is TRBJ2-7; 7 bases agree with TRBD2. Germline trimming cut 5 bases from V and 2 bases from J; bases unmatched to any gene: 12. This CDR3 region has 16 residues. CDR1 SGHTA and CDR2 FQGTGA come from the germline V gene. The CDR3 loop is CASSRLGGSRPYEQYF. CDR3 nucleotide sequence: TGTGCCAGCAGCCGCTTGGGCGGGAGTAGGCCCTACGAGCAGTACTTC.

This chain uses TRBV27 with TRBJ1-1; 9 bases align to TRBD1. This CDR3 is built from 15 residues. Trimming took 6 bases from V and 0 from J; bases not matched to a gene: 5. Germline-derived CDR1 and CDR2 are MNHEY and SMNVEV (reference sequence). The CDR3 DNA reads TGTGCCAGCAGCCAGGACAGGGGAGTGAACACTGAAGCTTTCTTT. Translation gives CASSQDRGVNTEAFF.

This clone was found once. The chain joins TRBV29-1 to TRBJ2-7; TRBD1 agrees at 8 bases. The CDR3 runs 13 residues. Germline CDR1 SQVTM, CDR2 ANQGSEA. With 4 bases clipped from V and 3 bases from J, the junction kept 5 bases outside the gene matches. CDR3 bases: TGCAGCGTTGGTGGAACAGGGGGCTACGAGCAGTACTTC. It translates to CSVGGTGGYEQYF.

The chain couples TRBV10-1 to TRBJ2-7, with 8 nucleotides matching TRBD1. CDR3 length equals 12 residues. V trimming: 6 bases; J trimming: 6 bases; junction bases outside the gene matches: 4. Germline lookup yields CDR1 WNHNN and CDR2 SYGVQD (reference sequence). As DNA, the CDR3 is TGCGCCAGCAGCGGACAGGGTGGCGAGCAGTACTTC. Protein product: CASSGQGGEQYF.

CDR3 in amino acids: CASSQELGVSAYNEQFF. CDR3 coding DNA: TGCGCCAGCAGCCAAGAGTTAGGGGTCAGTGCCTACAATGAGCAGTTCTTC. The chain recombines TRBV4-3 with TRBJ2-1; a weak D match, TRBD1 (5 bases). Germline V gives CDR1 LGHNA, CDR2 YSLEER. Trimming stripped 0 bases from V and 2 bases from J, with 14 bases between. There are 17 residues in the CDR3.

The rearrangement uses TRBV5-1 and TRBJ2-2; D is ambiguous. Trimming took 0 bases from V and 2 from J, leaving 11 bases between them. The germline V gene has CDR1 SGHRS and CDR2 YFSETQ. The CDR3 spans 16 residues. The CDR3, as DNA: TGCGCCAGCAGCTTGGGTCAGGCCGGCAACACCGGGGAGCTGTTTTTT. It codes for CASSLGQAGNTGELFF.

This chain uses TRBV11-2 with TRBJ2-5; 10 bases are shared with TRBD2. The CDR3 consists of 16 residues. Losses at the gene ends were 2 bases for V and 4 bases for J; bases not matched to a gene: 7. The germline V gene has CDR1 SGHAT and CDR2 FQNNGV. The CDR3 DNA follows: TGTGCCAGCAGCTTAAGGTTAAGCGGGAGGGGAGAGACCCAGTACTTC. Translating it yields CASSLRLSGRGETQYF.

CDR3 sequence (DNA): TGTGCCAGCAGTCCGTGGACTAGCGGGACTTTCCGCACAGATACGCAGTATTTT. It specifies CASSPWTSGTFRTDTQYF. The chain joins TRBV27 to TRBJ2-3, with 12 bases that match TRBD2. This CDR3 region has 18 residues. Trimming took 5 bases from V and 1 from J; bases not matched to a gene: 10. The germline V gene has CDR1 MNHEY and CDR2 SMNVEV (reference sequence).

The chain is built from TRBV14 and TRBJ2-3, with TRBD2 matching 9 bases. The germline gives CDR1 SGHDN, CDR2 FVKESK. After removal of 1 base from V and 0 bases from J, the junction contained 2 bases not matched to a gene. The length of the CDR3 is 16 residues. Here the CDR3 DNA reads TGTGCCAGCAGCCAAGGGACTAGCGTAAGCACAGATACGCAGTATTTT. Translated: CASSQGTSVSTDTQYF.

The CDR3 reads CASSPGSPEQFF. CDR3 bases: TGTGCCAGCTCACCAGGTAGTCCGGAGCAGTTCTTC. The chain recombines TRBV18 with TRBJ2-1; D is undetermined. The V gene lost 2 bases and the J gene lost 10 bases, with 9 bases spanning the gap. CDR3 size: 12 residues. The germline V gene has CDR1 KGHSH and CDR2 LQKENI.

The rearrangement links TRBV4-1 to TRBJ1-1; D gene unclear. The CDR3 length is 15 residues. Germline lookup yields CDR1 MGHRA and CDR2 YSYEKL. V was cut by 5 bases and J by 5 bases, with 18 bases left in between. CDR3 in amino acids: CASSFPGIRVTEAFF. The CDR3 nucleotides are TGCGCCAGCAGCTTCCCGGGTATACGGGTTACTGAAGCTTTCTTT.

The rearrangement uses TRBV6-6 and TRBJ2-2; possibly TRBD1 for D (7 bases). V was clipped by 7 bases and J by 0 bases, with 12 bases between them. In germline, CDR1 is MNHNY, CDR2 SVGAGI (reference sequence). The CDR3 is made up of 15 amino acids. In DNA, the CDR3 is TGTGCCAGCATTTCAGGGGGGACGAACACCGGGGAGCTGTTTTTT. Encoded protein: CASISGGTNTGELFF.

This chain connects TRBV19 to TRBJ1-5, with D unclear. The CDR3 covers 16 residues. Trimming removed 1 base from V and 2 bases from J, with 12 bases in between. Germline loops: CDR1 LNHDA, CDR2 SQIVND (reference sequence). This CDR3 is CASSIAEGSGNQPQHF. DNA of the CDR3: TGTGCCAGTAGTATAGCGGAGGGAAGTGGCAATCAGCCCCAGCATTTT.

The rearrangement uses TRBV18 and TRBJ2-5; 7 nucleotides align to TRBD1. V was clipped by 1 base and J by 5 bases; unmatched bases: 7. Germline CDR1 reads KGHSH; CDR2 reads LQKENI. The CDR3 is 15 residues long. Here the CDR3 reads CASSPQGASKETQYF. The DNA for the CDR3 is TGTGCCAGCTCACCACAGGGGGCTTCGAAGGAGACCCAGTACTTC.